This T cell receptor beta chain was identified in a study of identifying expanded T cells in peripheral blood (dated by TCRdb to between 2018 and 2021). Concerning the study at large: Technical replicates were generated by sequencing separate aliquots of the same genomic DNA pool, and four replicates were compared pairwise. Study-wide findings and limitations: The authors expected that over much longer intervals, such as months to years, biological variance in healthy repertoires might increase even further. The binomial model flagged 0.95 to 1.5 differentially abundant clones between technical replicates but about 16.4 over around 2 weeks and approximately 18 over approximately 4 weeks. Both the number of clones called differentially abundant and the false-positive rate were significantly reduced by the beta-binomial model across all healthy-donor time intervals. For all healthy donors, the variance in clone template counts between two-week samples rose significantly as total template count increased.

No immune events such as infections were documented for the healthy donors during the collection period. Blood repertoires from healthy donors were used as a training cohort for calibrating time-dependent variance in a beta-binomial model of differential abundance of T-cell clones. The training cohort was composed of around ten healthy donors, 3 female and 7 male. An age range of roughly 25 to 70 years, with an average of about 39 years, was recorded for the donors. Whole blood was collected from each healthy donor at three time points spaced 2 to 3 weeks apart and obtained from a commercial supplier. For immunosequencing, genomic DNA was extracted from whole blood that had not been sorted. With respect to this clone: There is no known antigen for this receptor. Nothing much larger sits one base from this clone, and base qualities are not available.

TCRbeta CDR3 regions were profiled with the immunoSEQ Assay using bias-controlled multiplex PCR amplification of genomic DNA. The paper's data handling went like this. The absolute abundance of each unique TCRbeta CDR3 region was quantified after sequences were collapsed and filtered. Differential abundance was assessed using a binomial (Fisher-equivalent) model and a beta-binomial model in which time-dependent variance fitted from healthy donors was added. Clones with fewer than 5 combined templates were excluded, and clones with Benjamini-Hochberg FDR below 0.01 were called differentially abundant. Beta-binomial variance was modeled as a function of total template count across the two samples using the form v = (b*log(k)+a)^2. TCRdb's version of the immuneACCESS table is confined to in-frame rearrangements and falls short of the full clone set. An unresolved V gene accounts for under half of the shortfall where checked; the remainder is of unknown origin. The V and J calls and clone size come from that table; D and trimming were worked out from the DNA. Within this sample are more than 85,000 clones, with about 88% of them counted one time only. Of the sample, approximately 8% falls within the top ten clones.

The cysteine opens and the phenylalanine closes a CDR3 of 16 amino acids. Only the CDR3 DNA is retained, 48 bases long and in frame from the first base. The chain is assembled from TRBV21-1 and TRBJ2-7; the D call in the table, TRBD1, was not verified against the DNA. TRBV21-1 is given as a pseudogene. This TCR derives from a person between 18 and 69 years old in good health. Sequenced sample: blood. For the CDR3, the sequence is CAILGAGALNSYEQYF. The sequenced DNA is TGTGCCATTTTGGGGGCAGGAGCGTTAAACTCCTACGAGCAGTACTTC.